This TCR beta chain was recovered during a study of blood T cell repertoires in COVID-19. CDR3 length: 15 amino acids. The germline CDR1 and CDR2 sequences are SGHVS and FQNEAQ. The V gene end was trimmed by 6 bases and the J gene end by 3 bases; junction bases not matched to a gene: 5. Seattle enrolled patients during active infection and tracked them longitudinally. Original processing methods: It was from reference gene primer amplification that nucleated cell counts were estimated. TCRdb's table, derived via immunoSEQ multiplex PCR, lists solely in-frame clones and lacks some. The V and J calls and clone size come from that table; D and trimming were worked out from the DNA. The top ten clones hold 5.2% of a sample with about 200,000 clones, 82% of them seen once.

J is TRBJ2-2 and V is TRBV7-8; TRBD1 matches at 9 bases. The origin of this receptor is a woman between 65 and 79 years old with COVID-19, enrolled during active disease. The sample taken for sequencing was peripheral blood. The DNA for the CDR3 is TGTGCCAGCAGTTTAACAGGGGGCGACACCGGGGAGCTGTTTTTT. Its translation is CASSLTGGDTGELFF. The entire variable domain, with the rest obtained from reference TRBV7-8 and TRBJ2-2, is as follows: GAGVSQSPRYKVAKRGQDVALRCDPISGHVSLFWYQQALGQGPEFLTYFQNEAQLDKSGLPSDRFFAERPEGSVSTLKIQRTQQEDSAVYLCASSLTGGDTGELFFGEGSRLTVL.